Here is one TCR beta chain with its context. The antigen is undetermined. From the 5' RACE reads, TCRdb called clonotypes with MiXCR, one entry per CDR3 protein. The sample lists roughly 35,000 distinct CDR3 sequences; about 15% were seen once. The data were obtained in a study of CD8 T cells in ankylosing spondylitis. Study-wide results and limits: Earlier literature documents some of the motif variants in reactive arthritis synovial fluid and blood. Clones linked to the disease showed a CD8+ phenotype. They occurred at relatively low frequencies in peripheral blood. The clones that were linked to disease were reported to be significantly enriched in matched synovial fluid samples from ankylosing spondylitis patients. Made up of eight highly homologous variants, a TCR beta motif appeared characteristic of ankylosing spondylitis blood.

The clonotype comes from a male donor with ankylosing spondylitis or in good health (not recorded which). Sequenced material: blood.

This CDR3 reads CASSFGDRGYEQYF. CDR3 sequence (DNA): TGTGCCAGCAGCTTTGGGGACAGAGGTTACGAGCAGTACTTC. The chain uses TRBV5-4 and TRBJ2-7, with TRBD1 matching over 7 bases. This CDR3 has 14 amino acids. Unmatched junction bases numbered 6, after V lost 2 bases and J lost 4 bases. Germline-derived CDR1 and CDR2 are SGHNT and YYREEE (reference sequence).